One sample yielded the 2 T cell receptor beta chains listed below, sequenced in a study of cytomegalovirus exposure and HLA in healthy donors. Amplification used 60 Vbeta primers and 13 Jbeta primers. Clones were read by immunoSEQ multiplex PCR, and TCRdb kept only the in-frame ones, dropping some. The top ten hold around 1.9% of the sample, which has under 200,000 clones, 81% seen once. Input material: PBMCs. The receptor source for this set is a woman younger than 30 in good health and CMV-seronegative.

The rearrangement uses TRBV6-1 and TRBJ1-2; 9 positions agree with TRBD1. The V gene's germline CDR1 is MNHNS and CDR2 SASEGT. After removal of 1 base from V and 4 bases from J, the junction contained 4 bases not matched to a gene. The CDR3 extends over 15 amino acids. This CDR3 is CASSEGGTGIYGYTF. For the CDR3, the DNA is TGTGCCAGCAGTGAAGGTGGGACAGGGATCTATGGCTACACCTTC.

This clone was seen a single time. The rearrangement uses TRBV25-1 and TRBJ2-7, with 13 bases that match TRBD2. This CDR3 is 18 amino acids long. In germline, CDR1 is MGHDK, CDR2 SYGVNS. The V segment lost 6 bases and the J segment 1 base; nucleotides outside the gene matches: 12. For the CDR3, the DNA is TGTGCCAGCAGCGGGACTAGCGGGGCCCTAGGTGTTTCCTACGAGCAGTACTTC. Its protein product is CASSGTSGALGVSYEQYF.